The next 7 T cell receptor beta chains were all read from a single sample in a study of CD8 T cells in Susac syndrome (dated by TCRdb to the late 2010s). The method was the immunoSEQ multiplex PCR assay. RNA was extracted with the RNeasy kit and roughly 0.45 to 1 ug was reverse transcribed using random hexamers. In TCRdb, the public reads were trimmed at Q25 with fastp and aligned with MiXCR, with productive beta chains retained. One record per CDR3 amino acid sequence lists the most common genes and DNA. A total of roughly 67,000 distinct CDR3 sequences appear in this sample, about 95% of them only once. The ten most abundant clones make up roughly 0.39% of the sample. Sequenced sample: CD8+ T cells from PBMCs. The receptor source for this set is a human donor with multiple sclerosis.

The chain carries TRBV27 and TRBJ2-7; possible D gene TRBD1, 6 bases. The CDR3 runs to 14 residues. Trimming removed 3 bases at V and 3 bases at J, with 12 bases between. Germline CDR1 reads MNHEY; CDR2 reads SMNVEV (reference sequence). CDR3 amino acids: CASSFGQTDYEQYF. The CDR3 DNA is TGTGCCAGCAGTTTCGGACAGACTGACTACGAGCAGTACTTC.

This rearrangement joins TRBV19 to TRBJ1-2; perhaps TRBD1 as D (5 bases). This CDR3 is 13 amino acids long. V was shortened by 6 bases and J by 4 bases, with 12 bases between the two germline ends. Germline CDR1 reads LNHDA; CDR2 reads SQIVND (reference sequence). CDR3 sequence reads: CASSPGTTYGYTF. In nucleotides, the CDR3 is TGTGCCAGTAGCCCCGGGACCACCTATGGCTACACCTTC.

The sample holds a few counts of this clonotype. The V gene is TRBV5-1, the J gene TRBJ2-3, with 7 bases that match TRBD1. Per germline, CDR1 SGHRS and CDR2 YFSETQ. The V segment lost 2 bases and the J segment 0 bases; nucleotides outside the gene matches: 3. The CDR3 has 15 amino acids. DNA of the CDR3: TGCGCCAGCAGCTTCCGACAGGGCAGCACAGATACGCAGTATTTT. Protein sequence: CASSFRQGSTDTQYF.

This clonotype has only one observation. This chain joins TRBV27 and TRBJ2-1; 7 bases match TRBD2. Per germline, CDR1 MNHEY and CDR2 SMNVEV (reference sequence). V shed 3 bases, J shed 1 base, and the junction held 6 bases outside the gene matches. The CDR3 is 16 residues long. The CDR3 sequence is CASSFHKRGSYNEQFF. In DNA, the CDR3 is TGTGCCAGCAGTTTTCATAAGCGGGGTTCCTACAATGAGCAGTTCTTC.

V is TRBV30 and J is TRBJ1-1; D unresolved. Trimming pared 0 bases from V and 4 bases from J, leaving 15 bases between. Germline loops: CDR1 GTSNPN, CDR2 SVGIG (reference sequence). This CDR3 is built from 15 residues. The CDR3 region is CAWSVPRRAGTEAFF. As DNA, the CDR3 is TGTGCCTGGAGTGTACCCCGGAGGGCAGGCACTGAAGCTTTCTTT.

The chain carries TRBV6-2 or TRBV6-3 and TRBJ2-3; D might be TRBD1 or TRBD2, each matching 5 bases. V dropped 11 bases and J dropped 0 bases, with 12 bases sitting between them. The CDR3 runs 13 residues. CDR1 and CDR2 from the germline V gene are MNHEY and SVGEGT. CDR3 sequence: CALRDPSTDTQYF. CDR3 coding DNA: TGTGCCCTCCGGGACCCTAGCACAGATACGCAGTATTTT.

This chain joins TRBV6-1 and TRBJ2-7, with 10 bases matching TRBD2. The germline gives CDR1 MNHNS, CDR2 SASEGT. Trimming took 1 base from V and 0 from J; bases not matched to a gene: 0. CDR3 size: 15 residues. The chain's CDR3 is CASSEVAGGSYEQYF. The CDR3 DNA follows: TGTGCCAGCAGTGAAGTAGCGGGGGGCTCCTACGAGCAGTACTTC.